The 26 T cell receptor beta chains below all came from one sample that was sequenced in a study of pediatric ulcerative colitis. Profiled with immunoSEQ multiplex PCR; TCRdb holds only in-frame clones, not every one. The sample has 57,000 or so clones, about 89% seen once; the top ten hold 1.5%. The sequencing sample was made of blood. The receptor set was obtained from a boy between 10 and 17 years old who was a control in a study of pediatric ulcerative colitis.

This sequence joins TRBV10-2 and TRBJ2-3; 7 bases are a match to TRBD1. Trimming removed 6 bases from V and 5 bases from J; junction bases left unmatched: 8. There are 14 residues in the CDR3. Germline V CDR1 and CDR2: WSHSY, SAAADI. The CDR3 spells CASREDRARDTQYF. The CDR3 nucleotides read TGCGCCAGCAGAGAAGACAGGGCTAGAGATACGCAGTATTTT.

The chain combines TRBV18 with TRBJ2-7, with 7 bases matching TRBD1. The junction had 2 bases not matched to a gene; V was cut back by 3 bases and J by 3 bases. Germline V lookup: CDR1 KGHSH, CDR2 LQKENI. The length of the CDR3 is 13 residues. DNA for the CDR3: TGTGCCAGCTCACCCGACAGGGACTACGAGCAGTACTTC. Encoded protein: CASSPDRDYEQYF.

The chain joins TRBV7-6 to TRBJ2-7; the match to TRBD2 covers 10 bases. Trimming at V came to 5 bases and at J to 2 bases, leaving 12 bases not matched to a gene. This CDR3 comprises 17 residues. CDR1 and CDR2 (germline): SGHVS, FNYEAQ. CDR3 region: CASSRRRGLALAYEQYF. The DNA for the CDR3 is TGTGCCAGCAGCCGCCGCAGGGGACTAGCGTTAGCCTACGAGCAGTACTTC.

The V gene is TRBV6-1, the J gene TRBJ1-2; D unclear. The CDR3 covers 14 residues. V gave up 0 bases and J gave up 2 bases, with 7 bases separating them. The germline gives CDR1 MNHNS, CDR2 SASEGT. The CDR3 loop is CASSEAGINYGYTF. Written as DNA, the CDR3 is TGTGCCAGCAGTGAAGCGGGGATAAACTATGGCTACACCTTC.

V usage is TRBV29-1 and J usage is TRBJ1-2; D remains unclear. Trimming left V 7 bases short and J 6 bases short, with 9 bases between. Germline V lookup: CDR1 SQVTM, CDR2 ANQGSEA. The CDR3 totals 10 residues. CDR3 region: CSALGDGYTF. The CDR3 DNA sequence: TGCAGCGCCCTGGGAGATGGCTACACCTTC.

The J gene is TRBJ1-1, the V gene TRBV5-1; 9 nucleotides match TRBD1. Germline V gives CDR1 SGHRS, CDR2 YFSETQ. V was pared by 4 bases and J by 1 base, with 5 bases of the junction left unmatched. The length of the CDR3 is 15 residues. As DNA, the CDR3 is TGCGCCAGCAGCGGACAGGGGATGGGGAACACTGAAGCTTTCTTT. It encodes CASSGQGMGNTEAFF. Full variable domain (outside the CDR3, taken from reference TRBV5-1 and TRBJ1-1): KAGVTQTPRYLIKTRGQQVTLSCSPISGHRSVSWYQQTPGQGLQFLFEYFSETQRNKGNFPGRFSGRQFSNSRSEMNVSTLELGDSALYLCASSGQGMGNTEAFFGQGTRLTVV.

Here the CDR3 reads CASSYPFQDRSYEQYF. The DNA of the CDR3 is TGTGCCAGCAGCTACCCTTTTCAGGATAGGTCCTACGAGCAGTACTTC. The chain combines TRBV28 with TRBJ2-7; D is undetermined. The CDR3 contains 16 residues. The germline V and J ends were trimmed by 6 bases and 1 base, with 19 bases remaining between them. Germline V CDR1 and CDR2: MDHEN, SYDVKM.

The chain joins TRBV7-6 to TRBJ2-7; 11 bases are shared with TRBD2. The CDR3 length is 16 residues. Per the germline V gene, CDR1 is SGHVS and CDR2 is FNYEAQ. Trimming removed 5 bases from V and 3 bases from J; junction bases left unmatched: 9. CDR3 in amino acids: CASSDIPGLAVYEQYF. The CDR3 bases are TGTGCCAGCAGCGACATACCGGGACTAGCGGTCTACGAGCAGTACTTC. The full variable domain, rest sourced from reference TRBV7-6 and TRBJ2-7, is GAGVSQSPRYKVTKRGQDVALRCDPISGHVSLYWYRQALGQGPEFLTYFNYEAQQDKSGLPNDRFSAERPEGSISTLTIQRTEQRDSAMYRCASSDIPGLAVYEQYFGPGTRLTVT.

This clone has just one count. The chain recombines TRBV7-9 with TRBJ2-3, with a possible D match to TRBD1 (6 bases). With 4 bases removed from V and 7 bases from J, the gap between germline ends came to 21 bases. Germline CDR1 reads SEHNR; CDR2 reads FQNEAQ (reference sequence). The CDR3 runs to 16 residues. The DNA of the CDR3 is TGTGCCAGCAGCTCCCAGGGGCCAAAGGGTCCCTATACGCAGTATTTT. This sequence encodes CASSSQGPKGPYTQYF.

V usage is TRBV5-1 and J usage is TRBJ1-3; D unresolved. Germline CDR1 reads SGHRS; CDR2 reads YFSETQ. V was trimmed by 0 bases and J by 4 bases, leaving 14 bases between them. The CDR3 runs 16 residues. This chain's CDR3 is CASSLDGLPDGNTIYF. CDR3 bases: TGCGCCAGCAGCTTGGATGGGCTCCCAGACGGAAACACCATATATTTT.

This clone was detected once. V is TRBV10-2 and J is TRBJ1-2; D is unresolved. The length of the CDR3 is 17 residues. The V and J ends lost 0 bases and 7 bases respectively, with 21 bases between them. Germline CDR1 reads WSHSY; CDR2 reads SAAADI. CDR3 DNA sequence: TGCGCCAGCAGTGAGTCACTTCAAATCATAGTGCGCGTTGGCTACACCTTC. It is translated as CASSESLQIIVRVGYTF.

The gene calls are TRBV7-2 and TRBJ2-2, with 10 bases identical to TRBD1. V lost 5 bases, J lost 2 bases, and 2 bases stayed unmatched. The germline V gene has CDR1 SGHTA and CDR2 FQGNSA. CDR3 length: 15 residues. This chain's CDR3 is CASSVTGGNTGELFF. CDR3 nucleotides: TGTGCCAGCAGCGTGACAGGGGGCAACACCGGGGAGCTGTTTTTT.

The gene calls are TRBV7-9 and TRBJ2-1, with D tentatively TRBD2 (6 bases). The CDR3 has 16 residues. Trimming took 5 bases from V and 4 from J, leaving 18 bases between them. The germline CDR1 and CDR2 sequences are SEHNR and FQNEAQ (reference sequence). CDR3 in DNA: TGTGCCAGCAGCCCCCTAAGAGGGCGGGAATACAATGAGCAGTTCTTC. Translating gives CASSPLRGREYNEQFF.

V gene TRBV30 combines with J gene TRBJ1-4; D might be TRBD1 (6 bases). Germline V gene data show CDR1 as GTSNPN and CDR2 as SVGIG (reference sequence). V was pared by 4 bases and J by 5 bases, with 17 bases between. This CDR3 spans 15 amino acids. The CDR3 DNA sequence: TGTGCCTGGAAGGAAACAGGGTCGCGGAATGAAAAACTGTTTTTT. This encodes CAWKETGSRNEKLFF.

V usage is TRBV5-4 and J usage is TRBJ2-3; maybe TRBD1 (5 bases). There are 15 residues in the CDR3. CDR1 SGHNT and CDR2 YYREEE come from the germline V gene (reference sequence). V lost 0 bases to trimming and J lost 1 base, with 9 bases between them. The DNA for the CDR3 is TGTGCCAGCAGCTTGGCTGGGGCCGGCACAGATACGCAGTATTTT. It encodes CASSLAGAGTDTQYF. Full variable domain (remainder filled in from reference TRBV5-4 and TRBJ2-3): ETGVTQSPTHLIKTRGQQVTLRCSSQSGHNTVSWYQQALGQGPQFIFQYYREEENGRGNFPPRFSGLQFPNYSSELNVNALELDDSALYLCASSLAGAGTDTQYFGPGTRLTVL.

J is TRBJ2-7 and V is TRBV10-2, with D unresolved. Between the trimmed V and J ends, which lost 8 bases and 0 bases, there was a span of 14 bases. The germline CDR1 and CDR2 sequences are WSHSY and SAAADI. The CDR3 has 14 amino acids. The CDR3 is CASLLPAGSYEQYF. The CDR3, as DNA: TGCGCCAGCCTACTCCCGGCCGGCTCCTACGAGCAGTACTTC.

This CDR3 is CASSWGGLAGYEQYF. DNA for the CDR3: TGTGCCAGCAGCTGGGGAGGGCTAGCGGGCTACGAGCAGTACTTC. V and J are TRBV28 and TRBJ2-7; 8 nucleotides line up with TRBD2. J lost 3 bases, V lost 6 bases, and 10 bases had no gene match. The CDR3 is made up of 15 amino acids. The germline V gene encodes CDR1 MDHEN and CDR2 SYDVKM. The whole variable domain, remainder taken from reference TRBV28 and TRBJ2-7, is DVKVTQSSRYLVKRTGEKVFLECVQDMDHENMFWYRQDPGLGLRLIYFSYDVKMKEKGDIPEGYSVSREKKERFSLILESASTNQTSMYLCASSWGGLAGYEQYFGPGTRLTVT.

J is TRBJ2-1 and V is TRBV4-3, with 9 positions matching TRBD2. This CDR3 is 16 amino acids long. Unmatched junction bases numbered 8, after V lost 1 base and J lost 7 bases. In germline, CDR1 is LGHNA, CDR2 YSLEER. The CDR3 protein is CASSQVAGAGGNEQFF. The CDR3 DNA reads as TGCGCCAGCAGCCAAGTAGCGGGGGCCGGGGGGAATGAGCAGTTCTTC.

The chain links TRBV6-1 to TRBJ1-2; D gene unclear. The CDR3 extends over 15 amino acids. The V gene's germline CDR1 is MNHNS and CDR2 SASEGT. The V gene lost 0 bases and the J gene lost 7 bases, with 15 bases spanning the gap. CDR3 DNA: TGTGCCAGCAGTGAAGCCGAATCTCCATCCGGTGGCTACACCTTC. It encodes CASSEAESPSGGYTF.

This chain connects TRBV7-3 to TRBJ2-7; D uncertain. V was pared by 1 base and J by 3 bases, with 13 bases between. The CDR3 is 15 residues long. CDR1 is SGHTA and CDR2 is FQGTGA in the germline V gene. CDR3 bases: TGTGCCAGCAGCTTAATCCGGTTATTCCGCTACGAGCAGTACTTC. Encoded protein: CASSLIRLFRYEQYF.

This chain connects TRBV5-4 to TRBJ2-2; TRBD2 agrees at 8 bases. V shed 4 bases, J shed 7 bases, and the junction held 9 bases outside the gene matches. This CDR3 has 15 amino acids. CDR1 is SGHNT, CDR2 YYREEE, per germline (reference sequence). This CDR3 reads CASSIRSGGGGELFF. The CDR3, as DNA: TGTGCCAGCAGCATCCGGAGCGGGGGAGGCGGGGAGCTGTTTTTT.

The chain recombines TRBV7-8 with TRBJ2-7; a possible D gene is TRBD2 (6 bases). This CDR3 spans 14 amino acids. Germline CDR1 SGHVS, CDR2 FQNEAQ. The germline V and J ends were trimmed by 5 bases and 4 bases, with 15 bases remaining between them. DNA of the CDR3: TGTGCCAGCAGCACACCGGGACTGTTTTACGAGCAGTACTTC. Its protein is CASSTPGLFYEQYF.

CDR3 loop: CASRHPRGMNTEAFF. In DNA, the CDR3 is TGTGCCTCGCGACACCCCAGGGGCATGAACACTGAAGCTTTCTTT. The J gene is TRBJ1-1, the V gene TRBV19; a weak D match, TRBD1 (6 bases). The CDR3 is made up of 15 amino acids. The germline CDR1 and CDR2 sequences are LNHDA and SQIVND (reference sequence). The ends were cut back, 11 bases at V and 0 bases at J, with 19 bases in the middle.

The gene calls are TRBV7-6 and TRBJ1-4; D is perhaps TRBD1 (5 bases). CDR3 length equals 17 residues. Germline CDR1 is SGHVS and CDR2 is FNYEAQ. V lost 5 bases and J 3 bases, leaving 19 bases between the germline ends. This chain's CDR3 is CASSAGDGDAANEKLFF. CDR3 nucleotides: TGTGCCAGCAGCGCGGGGGACGGGGATGCGGCTAATGAAAAACTGTTTTTT.

V is TRBV6-5 and J is TRBJ2-7, with 7 positions matching TRBD2. Germline CDR1 is MNHEY and CDR2 is SVGAGI. The CDR3 has 15 residues. The junction had 4 bases not matched to a gene; V was cut back by 0 bases and J by 2 bases. CDR3 sequence: CASSYSGLHTYEQYF. The CDR3 DNA sequence: TGTGCCAGCAGTTACTCGGGACTACACACCTACGAGCAGTACTTC.

The chain joins TRBV19 to TRBJ2-7; no reliable D call. CDR3 length: 11 residues. V was pared by 3 bases and J by 5 bases, with 5 bases between. The germline gives CDR1 LNHDA, CDR2 SQIVND (reference sequence). CDR3 nucleotides: TGTGCCAGTAGTATCGGAAACGAGCAGTACTTC. This codes for CASSIGNEQYF.